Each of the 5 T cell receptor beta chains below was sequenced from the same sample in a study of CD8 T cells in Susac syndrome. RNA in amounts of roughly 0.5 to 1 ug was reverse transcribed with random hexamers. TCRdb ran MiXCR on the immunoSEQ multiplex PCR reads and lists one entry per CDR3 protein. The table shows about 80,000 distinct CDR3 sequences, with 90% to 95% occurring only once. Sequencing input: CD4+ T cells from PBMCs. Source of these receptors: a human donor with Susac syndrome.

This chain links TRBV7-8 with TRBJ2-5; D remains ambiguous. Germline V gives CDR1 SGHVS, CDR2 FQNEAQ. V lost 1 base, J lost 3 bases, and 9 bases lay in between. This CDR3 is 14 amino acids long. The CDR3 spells CASSLGGSKETQYF. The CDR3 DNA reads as TGTGCCAGCAGCTTAGGGGGTAGTAAAGAGACCCAGTACTTC.

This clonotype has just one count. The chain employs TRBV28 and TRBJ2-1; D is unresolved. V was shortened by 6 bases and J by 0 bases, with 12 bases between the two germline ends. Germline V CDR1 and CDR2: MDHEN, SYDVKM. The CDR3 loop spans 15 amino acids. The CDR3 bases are TGTGCCAGCAGATATACTTTAAGCTCCTACAATGAGCAGTTCTTC. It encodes CASRYTLSSYNEQFF.

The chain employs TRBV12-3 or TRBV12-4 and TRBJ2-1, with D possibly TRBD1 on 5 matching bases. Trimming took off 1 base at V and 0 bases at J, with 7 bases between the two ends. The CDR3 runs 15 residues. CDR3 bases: TGTGCCAGCAGTTTAGACAGGATCTCCTACAATGAGCAGTTCTTC. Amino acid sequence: CASSLDRISYNEQFF.

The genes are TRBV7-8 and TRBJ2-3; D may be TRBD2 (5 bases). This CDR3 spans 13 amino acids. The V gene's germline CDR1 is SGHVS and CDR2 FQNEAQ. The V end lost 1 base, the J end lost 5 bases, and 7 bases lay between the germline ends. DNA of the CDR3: TGTGCCAGCAGCTTAGATCGGGGAGATACGCAGTATTTT. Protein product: CASSLDRGDTQYF.

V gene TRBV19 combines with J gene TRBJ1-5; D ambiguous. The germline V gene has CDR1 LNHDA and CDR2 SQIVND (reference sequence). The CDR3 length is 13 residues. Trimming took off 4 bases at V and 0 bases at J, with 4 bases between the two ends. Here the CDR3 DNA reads TGTGCCAGTAGTACCGCTAGCAATCAGCCCCAGCATTTT. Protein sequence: CASSTASNQPQHF. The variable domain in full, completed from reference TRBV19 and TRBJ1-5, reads DGGITQSPKYLFRKEGQNVTLSCEQNLNHDAMYWYRQDPGQGLRLIYYSQIVNDFQKGDIAEGYSVSREKKESFPLTVTSAQKNPTAFYLCASSTASNQPQHFGDGTRLSIL.